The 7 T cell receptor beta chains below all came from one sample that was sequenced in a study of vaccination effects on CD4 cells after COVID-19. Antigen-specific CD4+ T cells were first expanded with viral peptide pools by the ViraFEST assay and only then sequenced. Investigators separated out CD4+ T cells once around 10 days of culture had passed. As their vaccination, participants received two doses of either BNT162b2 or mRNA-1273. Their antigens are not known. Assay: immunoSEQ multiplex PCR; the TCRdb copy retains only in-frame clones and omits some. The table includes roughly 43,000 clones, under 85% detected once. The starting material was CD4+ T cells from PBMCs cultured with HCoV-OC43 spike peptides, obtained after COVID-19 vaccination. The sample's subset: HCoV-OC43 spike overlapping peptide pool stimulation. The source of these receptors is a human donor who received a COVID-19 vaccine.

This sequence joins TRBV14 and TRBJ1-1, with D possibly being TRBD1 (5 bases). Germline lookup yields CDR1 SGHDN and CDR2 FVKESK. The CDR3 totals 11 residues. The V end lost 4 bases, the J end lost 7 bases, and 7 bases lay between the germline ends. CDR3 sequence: CASSRDGEAFF. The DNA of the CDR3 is TGTGCCAGCAGCCGGGACGGTGAAGCTTTCTTT.

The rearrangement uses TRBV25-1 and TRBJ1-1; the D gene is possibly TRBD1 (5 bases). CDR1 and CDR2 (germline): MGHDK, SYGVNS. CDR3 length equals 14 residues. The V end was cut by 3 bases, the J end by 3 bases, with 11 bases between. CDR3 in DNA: TGTGCCAGCAGTGAGGGGGTCCGGGACACTGAAGCTTTCTTT. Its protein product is CASSEGVRDTEAFF.

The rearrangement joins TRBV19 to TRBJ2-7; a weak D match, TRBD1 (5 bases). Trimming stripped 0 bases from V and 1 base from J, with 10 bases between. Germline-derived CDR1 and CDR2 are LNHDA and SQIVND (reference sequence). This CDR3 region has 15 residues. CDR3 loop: CASSIDHAGSYEQYF. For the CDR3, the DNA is TGTGCCAGTAGTATAGATCACGCAGGGTCCTACGAGCAGTACTTC. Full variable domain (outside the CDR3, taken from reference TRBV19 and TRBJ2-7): DGGITQSPKYLFRKEGQNVTLSCEQNLNHDAMYWYRQDPGQGLRLIYYSQIVNDFQKGDIAEGYSVSREKKESFPLTVTSAQKNPTAFYLCASSIDHAGSYEQYFGPGTRLTVT.

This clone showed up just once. CDR3 coding DNA: TGCGCCAGCAGCCAACTTGACTGGGGACCCCAAAGCTCTGGAAACACCATATATTTT. Protein product: CASSQLDWGPQSSGNTIYF. The rearrangement joins TRBV4-1 to TRBJ1-3; maybe TRBD1 (5 bases). This CDR3 contains 19 residues. Germline V gives CDR1 MGHRA, CDR2 YSYEKL. Trimming removed 2 bases at V and 0 bases at J, with 20 bases between.

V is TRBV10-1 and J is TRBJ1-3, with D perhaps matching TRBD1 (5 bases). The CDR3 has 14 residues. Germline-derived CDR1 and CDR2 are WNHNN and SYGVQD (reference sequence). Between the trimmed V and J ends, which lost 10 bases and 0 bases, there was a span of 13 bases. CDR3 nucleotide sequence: TGCGCCACCAAACAGGACAACTCTGGAAACACCATATATTTT. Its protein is CATKQDNSGNTIYF.

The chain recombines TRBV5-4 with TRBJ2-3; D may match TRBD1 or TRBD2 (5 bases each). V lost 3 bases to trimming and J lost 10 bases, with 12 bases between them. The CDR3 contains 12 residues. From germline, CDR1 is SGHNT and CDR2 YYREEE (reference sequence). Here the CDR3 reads CASSWDPTAQYF. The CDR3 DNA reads TGTGCCAGCAGCTGGGACCCTACGGCGCAGTATTTT.

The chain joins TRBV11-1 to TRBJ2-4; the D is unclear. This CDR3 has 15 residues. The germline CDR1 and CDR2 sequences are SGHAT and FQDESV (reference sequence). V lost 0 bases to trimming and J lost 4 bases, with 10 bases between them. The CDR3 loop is CASSLAGMGKNIQYF. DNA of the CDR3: TGTGCCAGCAGCTTAGCGGGGATGGGGAAAAACATTCAGTACTTC.